This T cell receptor beta chain was identified during a study of CXCR3-negative and CXCR3-positive naive CD8 T cells. The study's findings and limits: The study found more hydrophobic TRB CDR3s in CXCR3-positive naive cells than in CXCR3-negative naive cells.

As to this clonotype: Antigen: not known.

The study made its TRB cDNA libraries by 5' RACE, adding UMI labels. Using the 5' RACE reads, TCRdb records one entry per CDR3 protein without DNA. The sample is made up of approximately 58,000 distinct CDR3 sequences, and the top ten hold roughly 0.42% of it. The germline V gene encodes CDR1 KGHSH and CDR2 LQKENI. The CDR3 extends over 17 amino acids. V is TRBV18 and J is TRBJ1-6; TCRdb outputs TRBD1, but without DNA this stays unchecked. Sequenced input: naive CXCR3- CD8+ T cells from blood. Subset meaning: CD45RO-CCR7+CD27+CD95- naive CD8+ T cells lacking CXCR3 (TNR3-). This receptor was taken from a human donor in good health. Some clones in this sample may be carry-over from other donors' samples. CDR3 loop: CASTLGGQTINNSPLHF.